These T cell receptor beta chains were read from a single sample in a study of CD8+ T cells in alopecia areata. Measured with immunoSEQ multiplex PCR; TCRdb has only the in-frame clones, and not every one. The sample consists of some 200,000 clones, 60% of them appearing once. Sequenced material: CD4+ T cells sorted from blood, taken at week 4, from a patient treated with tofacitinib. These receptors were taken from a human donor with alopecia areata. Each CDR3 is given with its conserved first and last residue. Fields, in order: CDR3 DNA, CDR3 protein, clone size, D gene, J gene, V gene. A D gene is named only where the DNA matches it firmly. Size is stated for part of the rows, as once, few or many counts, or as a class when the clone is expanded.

TGCGCCAGCAGCCAGGAGAGGGTCTGGGGAGGCGAAGAGACCCAGTACTTC | CASSQERVWGGEETQYF | . | . | TRBJ2-5 | TRBV4-1
TGTGCCTGGACCCAGTTGAGTGGCTACACCTTC | CAWTQLSGYTF | . | . | TRBJ1-2 | TRBV30
TGCAGCGTTGATGGGTTCAAAGCTGGGACCCAGTACTTC | CSVDGFKAGTQYF | . | . | TRBJ2-5 | TRBV29-1
TGTGCCAGCAGGGAAGGCGGGAAGAAGACCCAGTACTTC | CASREGGKKTQYF | . | . | TRBJ2-5 | TRBV6-6
TGCGCCAGCAGCCACCTCCCTAGGGTACAGGGAGGGGCGGCCAAAAACATTCAGTACTTC | CASSHLPRVQGGAAKNIQYF | once | . | TRBJ2-4 | TRBV5-1
TGTGCCAGCAAAGACAGGGAAAACACAAATACGCAGTATTTT | CASKDRENTNTQYF | . | TRBD1 | TRBJ2-3 | TRBV2
TGTGCCTGGAGGCCCAGGGGAGACAATCAGCCCCAGCATTTT | CAWRPRGDNQPQHF | . | . | TRBJ1-5 | TRBV30
TGCAGCGTTGATATGGCTGACTCCTACAATGAGCAGTTCTTC | CSVDMADSYNEQFF | . | . | TRBJ2-1 | TRBV29-1
TGCAGCGCCTTGACAGGAGGAGCTTATGGCTACACCTTC | CSALTGGAYGYTF | few | . | TRBJ1-2 | TRBV29-1
TGCAGCGTTTCCCGGACATCGTTGGGGCAATATGGCTACACCTTC | CSVSRTSLGQYGYTF | . | . | TRBJ1-2 | TRBV29-1
TGTGCCTGGAGTGTACCTCCCCCCACGACAGGGCTGCACGGCTACACCTTC | CAWSVPPPTTGLHGYTF | . | TRBD1 | TRBJ1-2 | TRBV30
TGTGCCAGCAGCTTAGATCAACCGGGGGACGAGCAGTACTTC | CASSLDQPGDEQYF | . | . | TRBJ2-7 | TRBV7-2
TGTGCCAGCTCACCGGGGGGCGGGGGCAATCAGCCCCAGCATTTT | CASSPGGGGNQPQHF | few | . | TRBJ1-5 | TRBV18
TGCGCCAGCAGCCAAGAGGGGGCGGGGAGCAATCAGCCCCAGCATTTT | CASSQEGAGSNQPQHF | . | . | TRBJ1-5 | TRBV4-3
TGTGCCTGGAGTGTAACAGGGAACACCGGGGAGCTGTTTTTT | CAWSVTGNTGELFF | once | . | TRBJ2-2 | TRBV30
TGCAGCGTTGAGTCTAGCGGGGGGAACTACGAGCAGTACTTC | CSVESSGGNYEQYF | . | TRBD2 | TRBJ2-7 | TRBV29-1
TGCGCCAGCAGCTTTAAAAACAGGACGAGTGCCGGGGAGCTGTTTTTT | CASSFKNRTSAGELFF | . | . | TRBJ2-2 | TRBV5-1
TGTGCCAGCAGTTACTCCACAGGGACAGGGGCAAGGGAATTC | CASSYSTGTGAREF | . | TRBD1 | TRBJ1-2 | TRBV6-5
TGTGCCAGCAGCTTAGTCCCTTCCTACAATGAGCAGTTCTTC | CASSLVPSYNEQFF | few | . | TRBJ2-1 | TRBV7-9
TGCAGCGTTCCCGACCTAAGCTCCTACAATGAGCAGTTCTTC | CSVPDLSSYNEQFF | . | . | TRBJ2-1 | TRBV29-1
TGTGCCAGCAGAGTAGTCGGGGTAGGCGGCTATGGCTACACCTTC | CASRVVGVGGYGYTF | . | . | TRBJ1-2 | TRBV28
TGCGCCAGCAGTCGATCCCTACTGGGCTACACCTTC | CASSRSLLGYTF | . | . | TRBJ1-2 | TRBV23-1
TGCAGCGGGGGAAACAATGAGCAGTTCTTC | CSGGNNEQFF | . | . | TRBJ2-1 | TRBV29-1
TGCGCCAGCAGCCAAGATTTCTCCAGGGGGTACTACGAGCAGTACTTC | CASSQDFSRGYYEQYF | . | TRBD1 | TRBJ2-7 | TRBV4-1
TGTGCCTGGAGTGTAGCGGGGGGGCCGAATGAGCAGTTCTTC | CAWSVAGGPNEQFF | once | TRBD2 | TRBJ2-1 | TRBV30
TGTGCCAGCAGCCCGTCCGGGACATCCATTCAGTACTTC | CASSPSGTSIQYF | . | . | TRBJ2-4 | TRBV5-4
TGTGCCAGCAGTCCCCCTTCGACAGGGACGGTCTTC | CASSPPSTGTVF | . | TRBD1 | TRBJ2-1 | TRBV28
TGCGCCAGCAGCGTGACAGGGGTTCGCTATGGCTACACCTTC | CASSVTGVRYGYTF | . | TRBD1 | TRBJ1-2 | TRBV5-1
TGCGCCAGCAGGGCGGGACCCCGAGGCGACTACGAGCAGTACTTC | CASRAGPRGDYEQYF | . | . | TRBJ2-7 | TRBV5-1
TGTGCCAGCAGCTTGGAGAGGATAGCGGGGGAGTTCTTC | CASSLERIAGEFF | . | TRBD2 | TRBJ2-1 | TRBV5-6
TGCAGCGTTGACGTCGGCGGGGGATCTTACAATGAGCAGTTCTTC | CSVDVGGGSYNEQFF | . | TRBD2 | TRBJ2-1 | TRBV29-1
TGTGCCAGCAGCTTCGTAGAGACCCAGTACTTC | CASSFVETQYF | few | . | TRBJ2-5 | TRBV5-6
TGTGCCAGTAGTATGCGGACTAGCGGGGTGGAGACCCAGTACTTC | CASSMRTSGVETQYF | few | TRBD2 | TRBJ2-5 | TRBV19
TGTGCCAGCAGCTTAACGGGACTTGTGGAGACCCAGTACTTC | CASSLTGLVETQYF | . | . | TRBJ2-5 | TRBV11-2
TGCAGCGGCGACAGTCGGGCGTACACTGAAGCTTTCTTT | CSGDSRAYTEAFF | . | . | TRBJ1-1 | TRBV29-1
TGTGCCAGCAGTTACTCCCGTGGGCAGGATTACAATGAGCAGTTCTTC | CASSYSRGQDYNEQFF | . | . | TRBJ2-1 | TRBV6-5
TGTGCCAGCAGTGAAGCGTCAGGGCACGGAAACACCATATATTTT | CASSEASGHGNTIYF | . | . | TRBJ1-3 | TRBV2
TGTGCCTCATCCGGGACAGGGGGCCACTCTGGAAACACCATATATTTT | CASSGTGGHSGNTIYF | . | TRBD1 | TRBJ1-3 | TRBV30
TGTGCCAGCAGCGACAAGCCGGGACAGGGAATCTACGAGCAGTACTTC | CASSDKPGQGIYEQYF | . | TRBD1 | TRBJ2-7 | TRBV9
TGCGCCAGCAGCTTGTACGGTTCAAACGGTCAGCCCCAGCATTTT | CASSLYGSNGQPQHF | . | . | TRBJ1-5 | TRBV5-1
TGTGCCAGCAGCCAAGACCCCCGGGGGGCGGGCACCGGGGAGCTGTTTTTT | CASSQDPRGAGTGELFF | . | . | TRBJ2-2 | TRBV4-2
TGTGCCAGCAGCGTAGACGGGAATCAGCCCCAGCATTTT | CASSVDGNQPQHF | few | . | TRBJ1-5 | TRBV7-9
TGCAGCGTTGCCGACGGAGTAAACTATGGCTACACCTTC | CSVADGVNYGYTF | few | . | TRBJ1-2 | TRBV29-1
TGTGCCACCCACCCCAGCCCAGAGACCCAGTACTTC | CATHPSPETQYF | . | . | TRBJ2-5 | TRBV2
TGTGCCAGCCGGGTCGGCCGGTGGGCAGATACGCAGTATTTT | CASRVGRWADTQYF | . | . | TRBJ2-3 | TRBV27
TGTGCCTGGAGCCTTACAGGGAAGGGTCGCGGAAATGAAAAACTGTTTTTT | CAWSLTGKGRGNEKLFF | . | . | TRBJ1-4 | TRBV30
TGTGCCAGCAGCCGAAGACTAGCGAGGGCGAACACCGGGGAGCTGTTTTTT | CASSRRLARANTGELFF | . | TRBD2 | TRBJ2-2 | TRBV14
TGTGCCAGCAGTGTTACTAGCGGGGGCACAGATACGCAGTATTTT | CASSVTSGGTDTQYF | few | TRBD2 | TRBJ2-3 | TRBV2
TGTGCCAGCAGTTACTCGAGCAGGGAACTGTTTTTT | CASSYSSRELFF | . | . | TRBJ1-4 | TRBV6-6
TGTGCCTGGAGTCACAGGGGGGAGACCCAGTACTTC | CAWSHRGETQYF | few | TRBD1 | TRBJ2-5 | TRBV30
TGTGCCAGCAGCTCACCCGGGGTGAACATTCAGTACTTC | CASSSPGVNIQYF | . | . | TRBJ2-4 | TRBV5-4
TGTGCCAGCAGCCAAGAGGGGCAGGGGGCGAATTACGAGCAGTACTTC | CASSQEGQGANYEQYF | once | TRBD1 | TRBJ2-7 | TRBV4-2
TGTGCCAGCAGCTCCCGACAGGGAGATAATTCACCCCTCCACTTT | CASSSRQGDNSPLHF | . | TRBD1 | TRBJ1-6 | TRBV7-8
TGCAGCGTTGATGTTACTTTTACCGGGGAGCTGTTTTTT | CSVDVTFTGELFF | . | . | TRBJ2-2 | TRBV29-1